Reported below is one T cell receptor beta chain. Its antigen is unidentified. One entry per CDR3 protein, called by TCRdb with MiXCR from the reads. Among fewer than 1,000,000 distinct CDR3 sequences listed, roughly 31% were seen once. The sample is drawn from a study of T cell repertoires in cytomegalovirus infection. The wider study: From public TCR beta signatures came an indication of both CMV infection and matching HLA type. General study points: There were HLA-C-restricted CMV-specific TCR beta clonotypes dominating the ex vivo response. Carriers of CMV and the relevant HLA type were discriminated by public TCR beta frequency.

The V and J ends lost 7 bases and 5 bases, in that order; junction bases with no gene match: 13. The length of the CDR3 is 15 residues. The germline V gene encodes CDR1 MNHNY and CDR2 SVGAGI (reference sequence). Sequencing used cultured CD8+ T cells from PBMCs, obtained from culture after CMV antigen stimulation. This chain joins TRBV6-6 and TRBJ1-1; 7 bases are shared with TRBD1. The receptor was isolated from a human donor in good health (CMV status not recorded). Some clones in this sample may be carry-over from other donors' samples. CDR3 loop: CASNFLEGARTEAFF. CDR3 sequence (DNA): TGTGCCAGCAATTTCTTAGAGGGGGCGCGAACTGAAGCTTTCTTT.